Listed below are T cell receptor beta chains from one sample, sequenced in a study of cytomegalovirus exposure and HLA in healthy donors. TCRdb's table, derived via immunoSEQ multiplex PCR, lists solely in-frame clones and lacks some. The table lists under 100,000 clones, with about 4.6% in the top ten. The material sequenced was PBMCs. The receptors were gathered from a man aged 30 to 45 in good health and CMV-seronegative. CDR3s include the opening cysteine and the closing phenylalanine or tryptophan. The order of the fields is CDR3 DNA, CDR3 protein, J gene, V gene, D gene. The D gene is left open where the match is weak.

DNA: TGTGCCAGTAGCATCTTCGAGACAGGGAAGGATCAGCCCCAGCATTTT; CDR3: CASSIFETGKDQPQHF; J: TRBJ1-5; V: TRBV19; D: TRBD1
DNA: TGTGCCAGTAGTCCTAGCGGGAGAAGCACCGGGGAGCTGTTTTTT; CDR3: CASSPSGRSTGELFF; J: TRBJ2-2; V: TRBV19; D: TRBD2
DNA: TGTGCCAGCAGCCCGGGACTAGCTACAGAGACCCAGTACTTC; CDR3: CASSPGLATETQYF; J: TRBJ2-5; V: TRBV7-3; D: TRBD2
DNA: TGTGCCAGCAGTGTAGAGGACAGGGTCAACGAGCAGTACTTC; CDR3: CASSVEDRVNEQYF; J: TRBJ2-7; V: TRBV6-1; D: TRBD1
DNA: TGCGCCAGCAGCCAAGATCCCGGGACAGGAGGCTACGAGCAGTACTTC; CDR3: CASSQDPGTGGYEQYF; J: TRBJ2-7; V: TRBV4-1; D: TRBD1
DNA: TGCGCCAGCAGCACTGGGGAGGCCACAGATACGCAGTATTTT; CDR3: CASSTGEATDTQYF; J: TRBJ2-3; V: TRBV5-1; D: .
DNA: TGTGCCAGCAGCCCAGGGGACTATGGCCACACCTTC; CDR3: CASSPGDYGHTF; J: TRBJ1-2; V: TRBV4-2; D: .
DNA: TGTGCCAGCAGTGAGGGACAGGTTGGGACCCAGTACTTC; CDR3: CASSEGQVGTQYF; J: TRBJ2-5; V: TRBV6-1; D: TRBD1
DNA: TGTGCCAGCAGCCCCGGGACAAACAGCGCGTATGGCTACACCTTC; CDR3: CASSPGTNSAYGYTF; J: TRBJ1-2; V: TRBV6-5; D: .
DNA: TGTGCCAGCAGTACATACAGGGCGAGGGCCGGGGAGCTGTTTTTT; CDR3: CASSTYRARAGELFF; J: TRBJ2-2; V: TRBV2; D: .
DNA: TGCGCCAGCAGCTTGGGCGGACAGGGGACTAATGAAAAACTGTTTTTT; CDR3: CASSLGGQGTNEKLFF; J: TRBJ1-4; V: TRBV5-1; D: TRBD1
DNA: TGTGCCAGCAGTGGTACAGGGAGGGATCAGCCCCAGCATTTT; CDR3: CASSGTGRDQPQHF; J: TRBJ1-5; V: TRBV2; D: .
DNA: TGTGCCTGGAGCGCGACCTGGGACAACATATATTTT; CDR3: CAWSATWDNIYF; J: TRBJ1-3; V: TRBV30; D: .
DNA: TGTGCCAGCGGATTACTAGCGGGGGGCCTAAGCTCTGGGGCCAACGTCCTGACTTTC; CDR3: CASGLLAGGLSSGANVLTF; J: TRBJ2-6; V: TRBV7-9; D: TRBD2
DNA: TGCAGCGTTCTCGAACGGGAGGGTCGGGAGCAGTACTTC; CDR3: CSVLEREGREQYF; J: TRBJ2-5; V: TRBV29-1; D: TRBD2
DNA: TGTGCCAGCAGCCGCGACAGGGAGGAGACCCAGTACTTC; CDR3: CASSRDREETQYF; J: TRBJ2-5; V: TRBV6-5; D: TRBD1
DNA: TGTGCCAGCAGTGATACAGGGGTTAGAGACACCGGGGAGCTGTTTTTT; CDR3: CASSDTGVRDTGELFF; J: TRBJ2-2; V: TRBV6-1; D: TRBD1
DNA: TGTGCCAGCAGCGTTGGAGACACAGATACGCAGTATTTT; CDR3: CASSVGDTDTQYF; J: TRBJ2-3; V: TRBV7-9; D: .
DNA: TGCGCCAGCAGCCTACAGGGGGCAACCTACGAGCAGTACTTC; CDR3: CASSLQGATYEQYF; J: TRBJ2-7; V: TRBV5-1; D: TRBD1
DNA: TGTGCCAGCAGCCAAGATGAGTTAGTCAATACGCAGTATTTT; CDR3: CASSQDELVNTQYF; J: TRBJ2-3; V: TRBV4-2; D: .
DNA: TGTGCCAGCAGCTTAGTCCGGGGGAGTACGGCTGGGGCCAACGTCCTGACTTTC; CDR3: CASSLVRGSTAGANVLTF; J: TRBJ2-6; V: TRBV7-2; D: .
DNA: TGCGCCAGCAGCTCCCGGACAGGGCAAAATTCACCCCTCCACTTT; CDR3: CASSSRTGQNSPLHF; J: TRBJ1-6; V: TRBV4-1; D: TRBD1
DNA: TGCGCCAGCAGCCAGACGCCGGGACACCAACGGAATGGCTACACCTTC; CDR3: CASSQTPGHQRNGYTF; J: TRBJ1-2; V: TRBV4-1; D: .
DNA: TGTGCCAGCTCAGGGAATGAAAAACTGTTTTTT; CDR3: CASSGNEKLFF; J: TRBJ1-4; V: TRBV6-5; D: .
DNA: TGTGCCAGCAGTTACTCCGGAGGGAACACTGAAGCTTTCTTT; CDR3: CASSYSGGNTEAFF; J: TRBJ1-1; V: TRBV6-5; D: .
DNA: TGTGCCAGCAGCGCCGCGGCGGGACGACACGAGCAGTACTTC; CDR3: CASSAAAGRHEQYF; J: TRBJ2-7; V: TRBV7-2; D: .
DNA: TGTGCCAGTAGTATAGTAGAATCAACCTACAATGAGCAGTTCTTC; CDR3: CASSIVESTYNEQFF; J: TRBJ2-1; V: TRBV19; D: .
DNA: TGCAGCGTTGGTCGGAGCTCGAGCTCCTACAATGAGCAGTTCTTC; CDR3: CSVGRSSSSYNEQFF; J: TRBJ2-1; V: TRBV29-1; D: .
DNA: TGTGCCAGCAGTGACGGGACAGGGGTGAACCAGCCCCAGCATTTT; CDR3: CASSDGTGVNQPQHF; J: TRBJ1-5; V: TRBV6-1; D: TRBD1
DNA: TGTGCCAGCTCTCGACAGGGACCGAGCACAGATACGCAGTATTTT; CDR3: CASSRQGPSTDTQYF; J: TRBJ2-3; V: TRBV18; D: TRBD1
DNA: TGTGCCAGCAGCTTCGGACAGGGGGTACTCCAATTC; CDR3: CASSFGQGVLQF; J: TRBJ1-2; V: TRBV11-3; D: TRBD1
DNA: TGTGCCAGCAGCCTGCCCCTTGTCGAGGGGGCGGAGCCCCTCCACTTT; CDR3: CASSLPLVEGAEPLHF; J: TRBJ1-6; V: TRBV5-6; D: TRBD1
DNA: TGTGCCAGTAGTATGGTTGTCAGGGAACCGGGCACTGAAGCTTTCTTT; CDR3: CASSMVVREPGTEAFF; J: TRBJ1-1; V: TRBV19; D: .
DNA: TGTGCCAGCAGTGATTTTCTAGCGGGGGGCCCCAAGTACTTC; CDR3: CASSDFLAGGPKYF; J: TRBJ2-5; V: TRBV2; D: TRBD2
DNA: TGTGCCTGGAGTGTTGGGCGAATGAACACTGAAGCTTTCTTT; CDR3: CAWSVGRMNTEAFF; J: TRBJ1-1; V: TRBV30; D: .
DNA: TGTGCCAGCAGCGTACAGGGTTCCGATTACGAGCAGTACTTC; CDR3: CASSVQGSDYEQYF; J: TRBJ2-7; V: TRBV7-3; D: .
DNA: TGTGCCAGCAGCTCCATCGGCGGGTTCATAGATACGCAGTATTTT; CDR3: CASSSIGGFIDTQYF; J: TRBJ2-3; V: TRBV11-2; D: .
DNA: TGTGCCAGTAGTACCCGACATTCCGGCTGGGCTTTCTTT; CDR3: CASSTRHSGWAFF; J: TRBJ1-1; V: TRBV19; D: .
DNA: TGCGCCAGCAGCTCCGTATCTGGAAACACCATATATTTT; CDR3: CASSSVSGNTIYF; J: TRBJ1-3; V: TRBV5-1; D: .
DNA: TGTGCCAGCAGTTATAAGGGGGGCACAGATACGCAGTATTTT; CDR3: CASSYKGGTDTQYF; J: TRBJ2-3; V: TRBV6-5; D: .
DNA: TGCAGTGCAGGGGGAAATGGTGGCTACACCTTC; CDR3: CSAGGNGGYTF; J: TRBJ1-2; V: TRBV20-1; D: .
DNA: TGCGCCAGCAGCTTCGGGACAGGGACCTACAATGAGCAGTTCTTC; CDR3: CASSFGTGTYNEQFF; J: TRBJ2-1; V: TRBV5-1; D: TRBD1
DNA: TGTGCCAGCAGCCCATCAGGGGGCTTTGGCTACACCTTC; CDR3: CASSPSGGFGYTF; J: TRBJ1-2; V: TRBV7-6; D: TRBD1
DNA: TGTGCCAGCTCAAGAACAGGGAATGAAAAACTGTTTTTT; CDR3: CASSRTGNEKLFF; J: TRBJ1-4; V: TRBV18; D: .
DNA: TGTGCCACCAGCAGAGGACGGGGTGGAGGGGGACAGGGATCACACTATGGCTACACCTTC; CDR3: CATSRGRGGGGQGSHYGYTF; J: TRBJ1-2; V: TRBV15; D: TRBD1
DNA: TGTGCCAGCAGCTCGGGCCCGGGACAAGGCTACACCTTC; CDR3: CASSSGPGQGYTF; J: TRBJ1-2; V: TRBV5-6; D: .
DNA: TGTGCCAGCAGTTACTCGGGAGGGAACAATCAGCCCCAGCATTTT; CDR3: CASSYSGGNNQPQHF; J: TRBJ1-5; V: TRBV6-5; D: .
DNA: TGCGCCAGCAGGCCCACTAGCGGGGACACCGGGGAGCTGTTTTTT; CDR3: CASRPTSGDTGELFF; J: TRBJ2-2; V: TRBV5-1; D: TRBD2
DNA: TGTGCCAGCAGTGAGACCGGGACAGGGGTTTACGAGCAGTACTTC; CDR3: CASSETGTGVYEQYF; J: TRBJ2-7; V: TRBV25-1; D: TRBD1
DNA: TGTGCCAGCAGTCCAAGACAGGGGGCGCGGTATGGCTACACCTTC; CDR3: CASSPRQGARYGYTF; J: TRBJ1-2; V: TRBV6-6; D: TRBD1
DNA: TGTGCCAGCAGTTACGCCGGGTACCATGGCTACACCTTC; CDR3: CASSYAGYHGYTF; J: TRBJ1-2; V: TRBV6-5; D: .
DNA: TGTGCCAGCAGTCTCGCAGGGGATGAGCAGTTCTTC; CDR3: CASSLAGDEQFF; J: TRBJ2-1; V: TRBV28; D: .
DNA: TGTGCCAGCAGCCTCTTTAGCGGAGGCGGGGAGCTGTTTTTT; CDR3: CASSLFSGGGELFF; J: TRBJ2-2; V: TRBV11-3; D: .
DNA: TGTGCCAGCTCCCTTGCCCAGGGCCACAATGAGCAGTTCTTC; CDR3: CASSLAQGHNEQFF; J: TRBJ2-1; V: TRBV18; D: .
DNA: TGTGCCAGCAGCGTAGGTCCAGGCCCCGATCAGCCCCAGCATTTT; CDR3: CASSVGPGPDQPQHF; J: TRBJ1-5; V: TRBV9; D: .
DNA: TGTGCCAGCAGTCGAACGGGCGGGGGGGAACATGGCTACACCTTC; CDR3: CASSRTGGGEHGYTF; J: TRBJ1-2; V: TRBV6-5; D: .